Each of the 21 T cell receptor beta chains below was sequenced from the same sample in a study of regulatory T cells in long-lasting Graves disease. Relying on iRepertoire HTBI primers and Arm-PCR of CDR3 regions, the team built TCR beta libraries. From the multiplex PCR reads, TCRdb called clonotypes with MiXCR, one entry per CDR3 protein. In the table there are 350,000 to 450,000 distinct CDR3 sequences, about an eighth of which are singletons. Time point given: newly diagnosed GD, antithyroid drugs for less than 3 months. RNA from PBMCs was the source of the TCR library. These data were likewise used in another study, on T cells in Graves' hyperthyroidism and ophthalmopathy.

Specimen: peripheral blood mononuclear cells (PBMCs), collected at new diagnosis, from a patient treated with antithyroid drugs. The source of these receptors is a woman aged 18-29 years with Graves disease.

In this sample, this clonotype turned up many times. This CDR3 is CASSESGPGTGRTEAFF. CDR3 DNA sequence: TGTGCCAGCAGTGAATCTGGACCCGGGACAGGGAGAACTGAAGCTTTCTTT. The chain has TRBV25-1 and TRBJ1-1; TRBD1 matches 9 bases. Germline V CDR1 and CDR2: MGHDK, SYGVNS. CDR3 length: 17 residues. Trimming at V came to 1 base and at J to 5 bases, leaving 11 bases not matched to a gene.

CDR3 protein: CASSYIRDTQYF. The CDR3 coding sequence is TGTGCCAGCAGTTATATTAGGGATACGCAGTATTTT. The V and J genes are TRBV6-2 or TRBV6-3 and TRBJ2-3; no clear D. Germline lookup yields CDR1 MNHEY and CDR2 SVGEGT. V was shortened by 3 bases and J by 6 bases, with 7 bases between the two germline ends. The CDR3 is made up of 12 amino acids.

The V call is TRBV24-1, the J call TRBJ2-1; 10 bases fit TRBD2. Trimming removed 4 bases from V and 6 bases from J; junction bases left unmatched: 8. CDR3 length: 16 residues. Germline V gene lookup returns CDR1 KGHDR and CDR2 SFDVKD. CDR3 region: CATSDDLAGVGNEQFF. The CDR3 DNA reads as TGTGCCACCAGTGACGACCTAGCGGGAGTCGGCAATGAGCAGTTCTTC.

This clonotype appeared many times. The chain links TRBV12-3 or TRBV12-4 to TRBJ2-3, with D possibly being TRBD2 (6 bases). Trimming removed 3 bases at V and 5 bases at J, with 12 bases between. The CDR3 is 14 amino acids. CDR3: CASSFGGRLDTQYF. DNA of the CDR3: TGTGCCAGCAGTTTCGGGGGACGATTAGATACGCAGTATTTT.

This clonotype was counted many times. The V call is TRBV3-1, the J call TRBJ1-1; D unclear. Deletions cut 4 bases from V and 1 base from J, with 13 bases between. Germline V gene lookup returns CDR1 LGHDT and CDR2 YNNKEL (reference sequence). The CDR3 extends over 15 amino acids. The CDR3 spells CASSPLSSGNTEAFF. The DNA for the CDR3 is TGTGCCAGCAGCCCGCTAAGCAGTGGGAACACTGAAGCTTTCTTT. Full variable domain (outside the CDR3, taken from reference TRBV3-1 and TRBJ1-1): DTAVSQTPKYLVTQMGNDKSIKCEQNLGHDTMYWYKQDSKKFLKIMFSYNNKELIINETVPNRFSPKSPDKAHLNLHINSLELGDSAVYFCASSPLSSGNTEAFFGQGTRLTVV.

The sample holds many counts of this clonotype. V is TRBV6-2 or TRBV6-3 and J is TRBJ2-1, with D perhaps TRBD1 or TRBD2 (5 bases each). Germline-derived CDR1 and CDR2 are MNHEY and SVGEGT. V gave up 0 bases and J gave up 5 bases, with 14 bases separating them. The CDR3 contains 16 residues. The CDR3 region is CASSYSLGVSDNEQFF. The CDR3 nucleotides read TGTGCCAGCAGTTACTCGTTGGGGGTTAGCGACAATGAGCAGTTCTTC.

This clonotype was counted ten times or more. CDR3 bases: TGTGCCAGCACTAAGAGACGTGGGACAGGGAACACTGAAGCTTTCTTT. Its protein product is CASTKRRGTGNTEAFF. This chain connects TRBV28 to TRBJ1-1, with 8 bases identical to TRBD1. After removal of 7 bases from V and 1 base from J, the junction contained 11 bases not matched to a gene. This CDR3 region has 16 residues. Germline V gene data show CDR1 as MDHEN and CDR2 as SYDVKM.

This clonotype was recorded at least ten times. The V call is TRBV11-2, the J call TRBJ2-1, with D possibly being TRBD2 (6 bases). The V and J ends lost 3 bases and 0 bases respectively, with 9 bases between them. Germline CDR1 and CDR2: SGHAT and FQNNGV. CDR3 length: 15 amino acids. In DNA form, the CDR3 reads TGTGCCAGCAGCTTTCGGGGGAGCTCCTACAATGAGCAGTTCTTC. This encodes CASSFRGSSYNEQFF.

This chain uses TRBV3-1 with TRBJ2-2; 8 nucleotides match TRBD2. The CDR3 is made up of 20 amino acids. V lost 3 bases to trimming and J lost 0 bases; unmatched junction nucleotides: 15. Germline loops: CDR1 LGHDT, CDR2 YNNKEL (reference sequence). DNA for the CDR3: TGTGCCAGCAGCCACAGTGGGGCTAGCGGGCACCTAACGAACACCGGGGAGCTGTTTTTT. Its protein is CASSHSGASGHLTNTGELFF.

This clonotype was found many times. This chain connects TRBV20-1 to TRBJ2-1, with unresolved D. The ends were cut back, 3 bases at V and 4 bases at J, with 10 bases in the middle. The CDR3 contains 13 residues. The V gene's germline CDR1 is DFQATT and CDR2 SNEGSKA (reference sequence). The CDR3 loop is CSARWSRYNEQFF. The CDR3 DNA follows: TGCAGTGCTAGGTGGAGCCGTTACAATGAGCAGTTCTTC.

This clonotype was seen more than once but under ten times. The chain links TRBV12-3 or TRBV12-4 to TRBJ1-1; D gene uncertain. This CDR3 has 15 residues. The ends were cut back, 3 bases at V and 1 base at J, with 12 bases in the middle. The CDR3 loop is CASSFLVGGNTEAFF. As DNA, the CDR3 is TGTGCCAGCAGTTTTTTGGTTGGCGGGAACACTGAAGCTTTCTTT.

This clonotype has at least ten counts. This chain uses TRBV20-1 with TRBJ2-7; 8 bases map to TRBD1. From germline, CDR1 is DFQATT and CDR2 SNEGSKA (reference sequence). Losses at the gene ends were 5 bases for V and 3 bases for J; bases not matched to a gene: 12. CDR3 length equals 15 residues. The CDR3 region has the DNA TGCAGTGCTCCCCCCCGGGACAGGCACCACTACGAGCAGTACTTC. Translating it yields CSAPPRDRHHYEQYF.

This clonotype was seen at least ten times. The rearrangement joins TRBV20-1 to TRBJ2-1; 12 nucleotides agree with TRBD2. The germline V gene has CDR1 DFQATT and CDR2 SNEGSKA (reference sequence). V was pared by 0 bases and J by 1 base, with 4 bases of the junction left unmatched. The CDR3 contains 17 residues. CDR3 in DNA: TGCAGTGCTAGAGAACTAGCGGGAGGTGGGTCCTACAATGAGCAGTTCTTC. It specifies CSARELAGGGSYNEQFF.

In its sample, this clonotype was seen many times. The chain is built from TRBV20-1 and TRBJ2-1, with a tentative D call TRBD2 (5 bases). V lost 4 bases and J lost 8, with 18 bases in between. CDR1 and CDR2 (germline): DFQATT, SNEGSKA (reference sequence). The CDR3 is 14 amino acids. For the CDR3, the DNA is TGCAGTGCTACCCCGGGAACTAGGAACGATGAGCAGTTCTTC. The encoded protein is CSATPGTRNDEQFF.

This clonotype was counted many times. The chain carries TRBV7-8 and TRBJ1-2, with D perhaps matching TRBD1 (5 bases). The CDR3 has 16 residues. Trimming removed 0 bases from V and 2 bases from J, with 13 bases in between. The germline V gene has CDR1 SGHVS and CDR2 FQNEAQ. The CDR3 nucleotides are TGTGCCAGCAGCTTAGCGAGGAGGGGAAGGAACTATGGCTACACCTTC. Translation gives CASSLARRGRNYGYTF.

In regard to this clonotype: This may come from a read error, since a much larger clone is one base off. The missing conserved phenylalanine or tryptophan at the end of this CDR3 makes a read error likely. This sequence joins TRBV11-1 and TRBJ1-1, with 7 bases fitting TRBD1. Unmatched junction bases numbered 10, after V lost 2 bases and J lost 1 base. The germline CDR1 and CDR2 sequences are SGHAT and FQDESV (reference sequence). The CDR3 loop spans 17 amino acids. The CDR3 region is CASSLSPRQGWNTEAFS. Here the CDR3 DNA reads TGTGCCAGCAGCTTAAGCCCCCGACAGGGATGGAACACTGAAGCTTTCTCT.

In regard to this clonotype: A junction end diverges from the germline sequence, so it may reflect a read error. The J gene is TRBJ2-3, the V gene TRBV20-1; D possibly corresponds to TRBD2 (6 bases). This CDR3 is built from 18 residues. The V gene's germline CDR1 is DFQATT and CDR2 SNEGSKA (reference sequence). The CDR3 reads CSARHWDSHSLAGDTPYF. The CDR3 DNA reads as TGCAGTGCTAGACATTGGGACTCTCATTCCCTCGCGGGCGATACGCCGTATTTT.

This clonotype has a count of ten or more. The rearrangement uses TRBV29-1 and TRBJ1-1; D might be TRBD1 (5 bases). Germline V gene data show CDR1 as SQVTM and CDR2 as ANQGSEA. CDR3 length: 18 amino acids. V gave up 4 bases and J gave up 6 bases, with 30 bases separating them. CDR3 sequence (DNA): TGCAGCGTTGCGACACCCGGGGCAGACTTAACGTCCAACGCTGAAGCTTTCTTT. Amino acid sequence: CSVATPGADLTSNAEAFF.

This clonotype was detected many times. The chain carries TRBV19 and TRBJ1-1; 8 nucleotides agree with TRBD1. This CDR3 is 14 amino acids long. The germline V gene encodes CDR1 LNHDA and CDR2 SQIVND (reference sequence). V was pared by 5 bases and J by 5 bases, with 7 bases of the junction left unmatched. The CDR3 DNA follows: TGTGCCAGTAGTTGGCAGGGGGCGAGGACTGAAGCTTTCTTT. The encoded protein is CASSWQGARTEAFF.

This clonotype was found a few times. The CDR3 spells CASSQLGQGMDEQFF. Written as DNA, the CDR3 is TGCGCCAGCAGCCAATTGGGACAGGGTATGGATGAGCAGTTCTTC. The gene calls are TRBV4-3 and TRBJ2-1; TRBD1 aligns across 9 bases. CDR1 and CDR2 (germline): LGHNA, YSLEER. Germline trimming cut 2 bases from V and 8 bases from J; bases unmatched to any gene: 7. The CDR3 loop spans 15 amino acids.

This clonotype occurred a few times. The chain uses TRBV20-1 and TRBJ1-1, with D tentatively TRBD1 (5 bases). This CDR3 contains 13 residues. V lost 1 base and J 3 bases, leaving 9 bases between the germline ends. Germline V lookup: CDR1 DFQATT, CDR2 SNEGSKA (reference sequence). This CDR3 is CSARVGGDTEAFF. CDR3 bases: TGCAGTGCTAGAGTGGGGGGGGACACTGAAGCTTTCTTT.